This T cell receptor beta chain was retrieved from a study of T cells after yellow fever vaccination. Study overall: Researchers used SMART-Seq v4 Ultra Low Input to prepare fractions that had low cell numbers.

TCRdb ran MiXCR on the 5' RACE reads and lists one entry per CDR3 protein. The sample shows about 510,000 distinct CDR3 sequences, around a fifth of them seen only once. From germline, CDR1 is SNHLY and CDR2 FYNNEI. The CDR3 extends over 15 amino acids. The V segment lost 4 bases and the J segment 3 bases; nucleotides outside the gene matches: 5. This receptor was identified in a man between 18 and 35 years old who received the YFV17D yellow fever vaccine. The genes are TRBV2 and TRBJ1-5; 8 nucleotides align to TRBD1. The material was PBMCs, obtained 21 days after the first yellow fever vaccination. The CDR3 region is CASSGQGSANQPQHF. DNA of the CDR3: TGTGCCAGCAGTGGACAGGGGAGTGCCAATCAGCCCCAGCATTTT.